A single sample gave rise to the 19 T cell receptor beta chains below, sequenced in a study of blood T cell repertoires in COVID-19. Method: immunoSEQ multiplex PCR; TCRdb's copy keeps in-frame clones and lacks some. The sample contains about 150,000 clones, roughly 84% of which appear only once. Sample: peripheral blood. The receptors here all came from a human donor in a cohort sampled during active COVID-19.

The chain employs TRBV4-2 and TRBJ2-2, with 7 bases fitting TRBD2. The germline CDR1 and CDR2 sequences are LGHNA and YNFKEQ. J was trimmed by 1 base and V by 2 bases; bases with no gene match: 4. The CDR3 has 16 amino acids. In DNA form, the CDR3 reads TGTGCCAGCAGCCAAAACCAGCGGGGGAACACCGGGGAGCTGTTTTTT. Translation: CASSQNQRGNTGELFF.

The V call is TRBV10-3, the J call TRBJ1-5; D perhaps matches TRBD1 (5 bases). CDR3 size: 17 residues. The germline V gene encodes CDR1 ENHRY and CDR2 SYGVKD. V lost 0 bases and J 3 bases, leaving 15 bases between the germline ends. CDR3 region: CAISESVLPGNNQPQHF. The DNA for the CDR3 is TGTGCCATCAGTGAGTCCGTCCTTCCAGGGAACAATCAGCCCCAGCATTTT.

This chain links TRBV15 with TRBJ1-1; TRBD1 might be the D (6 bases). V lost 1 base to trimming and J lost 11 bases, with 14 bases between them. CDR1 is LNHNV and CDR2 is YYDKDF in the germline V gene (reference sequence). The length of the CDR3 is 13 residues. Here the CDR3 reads CATSRAGGQYAFF. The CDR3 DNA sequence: TGTGCCACCAGCAGAGCGGGAGGACAGTACGCTTTCTTT.

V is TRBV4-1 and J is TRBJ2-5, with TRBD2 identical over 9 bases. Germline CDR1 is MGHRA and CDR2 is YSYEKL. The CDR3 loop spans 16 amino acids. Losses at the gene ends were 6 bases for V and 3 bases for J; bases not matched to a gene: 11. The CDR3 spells CASRGVLAGRKETQYF. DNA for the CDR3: TGCGCCAGCAGGGGGGTCCTAGCGGGGAGAAAAGAGACCCAGTACTTC.

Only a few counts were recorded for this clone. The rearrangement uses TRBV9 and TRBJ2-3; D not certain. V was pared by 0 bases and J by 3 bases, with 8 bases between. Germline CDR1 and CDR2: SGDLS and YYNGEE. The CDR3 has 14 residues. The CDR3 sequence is CASSVEYFTDTQYF. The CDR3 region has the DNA TGTGCCAGCAGCGTAGAGTACTTTACAGATACGCAGTATTTT.

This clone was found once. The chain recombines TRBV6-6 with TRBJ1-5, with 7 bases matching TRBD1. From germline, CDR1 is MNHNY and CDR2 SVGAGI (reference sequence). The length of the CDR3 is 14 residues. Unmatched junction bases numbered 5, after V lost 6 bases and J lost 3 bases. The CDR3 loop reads CASRQTGDNQPQHF. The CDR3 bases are TGTGCCAGCAGGCAAACAGGGGACAATCAGCCCCAGCATTTT.

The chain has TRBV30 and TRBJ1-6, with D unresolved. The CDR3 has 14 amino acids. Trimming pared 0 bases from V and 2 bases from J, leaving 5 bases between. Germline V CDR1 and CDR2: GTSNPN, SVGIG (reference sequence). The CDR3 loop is CAWSVQTYNSPLHF. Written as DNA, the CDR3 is TGTGCCTGGAGTGTCCAGACCTATAATTCACCCCTCCACTTT.

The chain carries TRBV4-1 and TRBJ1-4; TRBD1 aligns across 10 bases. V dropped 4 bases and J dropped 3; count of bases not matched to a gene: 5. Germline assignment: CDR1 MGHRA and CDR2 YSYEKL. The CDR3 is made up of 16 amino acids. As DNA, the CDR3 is TGCGCCAGCAGCCTTGGACAGGGGGGAGCTAATGAAAAACTGTTTTTT. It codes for CASSLGQGGANEKLFF.

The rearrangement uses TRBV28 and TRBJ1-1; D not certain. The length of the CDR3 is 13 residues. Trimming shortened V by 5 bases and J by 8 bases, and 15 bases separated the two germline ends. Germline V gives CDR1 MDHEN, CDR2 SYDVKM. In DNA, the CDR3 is TGTGCCAGCAGTCTCTCACCGGCGGGGGAAGCTTTCTTT. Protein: CASSLSPAGEAFF.

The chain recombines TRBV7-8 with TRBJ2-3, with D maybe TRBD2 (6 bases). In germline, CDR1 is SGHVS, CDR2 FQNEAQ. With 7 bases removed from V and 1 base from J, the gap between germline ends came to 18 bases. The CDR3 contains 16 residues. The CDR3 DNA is TGTGCCAGCACCCCCAAAAGCGGGCACGGCACAGATACGCAGTATTTT. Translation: CASTPKSGHGTDTQYF.

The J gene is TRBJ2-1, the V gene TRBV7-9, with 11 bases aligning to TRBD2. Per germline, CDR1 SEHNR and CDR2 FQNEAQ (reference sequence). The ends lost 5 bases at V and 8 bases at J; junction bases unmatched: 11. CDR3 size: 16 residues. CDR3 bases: TGTGCCAGCAGCACAACTAGCGGGAGCGGGATGGATGAGCAGTTCTTC. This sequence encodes CASSTTSGSGMDEQFF.

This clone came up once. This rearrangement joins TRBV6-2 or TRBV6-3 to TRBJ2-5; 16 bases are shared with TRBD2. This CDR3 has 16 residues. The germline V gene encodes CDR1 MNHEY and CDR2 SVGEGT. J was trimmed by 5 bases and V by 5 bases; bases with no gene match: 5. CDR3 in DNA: TGTGCCAGCAGTCAGGGACTAGCGGGAGGGATTGAGACCCAGTACTTC. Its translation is CASSQGLAGGIETQYF.

The CDR3 loop reads CASSEGQGGQPQHF. CDR3 in DNA: TGTGCCAGCAGTGAGGGGCAGGGTGGTCAGCCCCAGCATTTT. The chain has TRBV6-4 and TRBJ1-5; possible D gene TRBD1, 5 bases. V was cut by 3 bases and J by 6 bases, with 12 bases left in between. Germline V gene sequence: CDR1 MRHNA, CDR2 SNTAGT. The CDR3 extends over 14 amino acids.

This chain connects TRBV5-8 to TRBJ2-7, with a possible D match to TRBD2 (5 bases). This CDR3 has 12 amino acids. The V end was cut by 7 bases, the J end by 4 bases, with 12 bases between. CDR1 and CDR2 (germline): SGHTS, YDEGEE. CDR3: CASPGWGYEQYF. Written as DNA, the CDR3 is TGTGCCAGCCCGGGGTGGGGTTACGAGCAGTACTTC. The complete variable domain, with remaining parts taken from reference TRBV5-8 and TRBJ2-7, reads EAGVTQSPTHLIKTRGQQATLRCSPISGHTSVYWYQQALGLGLQFLLWYDEGEERNRGNFPPRFSGRQFPNYSSELNVNALELEDSALYLCASPGWGYEQYFGPGTRLTVT.

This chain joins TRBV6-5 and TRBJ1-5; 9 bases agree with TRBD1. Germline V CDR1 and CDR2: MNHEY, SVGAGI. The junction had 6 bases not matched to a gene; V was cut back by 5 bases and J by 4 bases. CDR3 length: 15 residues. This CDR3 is CASSRDRVENQPQHF. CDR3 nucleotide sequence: TGTGCCAGCAGTCGGGACAGGGTTGAGAATCAGCCCCAGCATTTT.

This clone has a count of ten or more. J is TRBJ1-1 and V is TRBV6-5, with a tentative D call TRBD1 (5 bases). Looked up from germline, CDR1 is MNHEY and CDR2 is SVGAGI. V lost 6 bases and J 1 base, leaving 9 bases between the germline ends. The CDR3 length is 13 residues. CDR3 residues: CASSTQENTEAFF. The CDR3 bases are TGTGCCAGCAGCACACAGGAGAACACTGAAGCTTTCTTT.

CDR3 in amino acids: CASSPTRQGSTDTQYF. CDR3 DNA: TGTGCCAGCAGCCCAACCCGACAGGGCAGCACAGATACGCAGTATTTT. The chain is built from TRBV28 and TRBJ2-3, with 7 bases lining up with TRBD1. Germline V gene lookup returns CDR1 MDHEN and CDR2 SYDVKM. After removal of 6 bases from V and 0 bases from J, the junction contained 9 bases not matched to a gene. The CDR3 loop spans 16 amino acids.

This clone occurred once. In nucleotides, the CDR3 is TGTGCCAGCTCACCGGGGGAGGTCTCCTATGGCTACACCTTC. Translation gives CASSPGEVSYGYTF. The V gene is TRBV18, the J gene TRBJ1-2; TRBD1 might be the D (5 bases). The CDR3 extends over 14 amino acids. V lost 3 bases and J 4 bases, leaving 12 bases between the germline ends. Germline V gene lookup returns CDR1 KGHSH and CDR2 LQKENI.

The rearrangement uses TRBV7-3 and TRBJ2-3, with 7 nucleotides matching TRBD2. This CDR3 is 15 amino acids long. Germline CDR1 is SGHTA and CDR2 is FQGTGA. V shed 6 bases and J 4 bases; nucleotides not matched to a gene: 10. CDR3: CASSPRGGGADTQYF. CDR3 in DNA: TGTGCCAGCAGTCCTAGGGGCGGGGGTGCAGATACGCAGTATTTT. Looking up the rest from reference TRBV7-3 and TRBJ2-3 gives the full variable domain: GAGVSQTPSNKVTEKGKYVELRCDPISGHTALYWYRQSLGQGPEFLIYFQGTGAADDSGLPNDRFFAVRPEGSVSTLKIQRTERGDSAVYLCASSPRGGGADTQYFGPGTRLTVL.